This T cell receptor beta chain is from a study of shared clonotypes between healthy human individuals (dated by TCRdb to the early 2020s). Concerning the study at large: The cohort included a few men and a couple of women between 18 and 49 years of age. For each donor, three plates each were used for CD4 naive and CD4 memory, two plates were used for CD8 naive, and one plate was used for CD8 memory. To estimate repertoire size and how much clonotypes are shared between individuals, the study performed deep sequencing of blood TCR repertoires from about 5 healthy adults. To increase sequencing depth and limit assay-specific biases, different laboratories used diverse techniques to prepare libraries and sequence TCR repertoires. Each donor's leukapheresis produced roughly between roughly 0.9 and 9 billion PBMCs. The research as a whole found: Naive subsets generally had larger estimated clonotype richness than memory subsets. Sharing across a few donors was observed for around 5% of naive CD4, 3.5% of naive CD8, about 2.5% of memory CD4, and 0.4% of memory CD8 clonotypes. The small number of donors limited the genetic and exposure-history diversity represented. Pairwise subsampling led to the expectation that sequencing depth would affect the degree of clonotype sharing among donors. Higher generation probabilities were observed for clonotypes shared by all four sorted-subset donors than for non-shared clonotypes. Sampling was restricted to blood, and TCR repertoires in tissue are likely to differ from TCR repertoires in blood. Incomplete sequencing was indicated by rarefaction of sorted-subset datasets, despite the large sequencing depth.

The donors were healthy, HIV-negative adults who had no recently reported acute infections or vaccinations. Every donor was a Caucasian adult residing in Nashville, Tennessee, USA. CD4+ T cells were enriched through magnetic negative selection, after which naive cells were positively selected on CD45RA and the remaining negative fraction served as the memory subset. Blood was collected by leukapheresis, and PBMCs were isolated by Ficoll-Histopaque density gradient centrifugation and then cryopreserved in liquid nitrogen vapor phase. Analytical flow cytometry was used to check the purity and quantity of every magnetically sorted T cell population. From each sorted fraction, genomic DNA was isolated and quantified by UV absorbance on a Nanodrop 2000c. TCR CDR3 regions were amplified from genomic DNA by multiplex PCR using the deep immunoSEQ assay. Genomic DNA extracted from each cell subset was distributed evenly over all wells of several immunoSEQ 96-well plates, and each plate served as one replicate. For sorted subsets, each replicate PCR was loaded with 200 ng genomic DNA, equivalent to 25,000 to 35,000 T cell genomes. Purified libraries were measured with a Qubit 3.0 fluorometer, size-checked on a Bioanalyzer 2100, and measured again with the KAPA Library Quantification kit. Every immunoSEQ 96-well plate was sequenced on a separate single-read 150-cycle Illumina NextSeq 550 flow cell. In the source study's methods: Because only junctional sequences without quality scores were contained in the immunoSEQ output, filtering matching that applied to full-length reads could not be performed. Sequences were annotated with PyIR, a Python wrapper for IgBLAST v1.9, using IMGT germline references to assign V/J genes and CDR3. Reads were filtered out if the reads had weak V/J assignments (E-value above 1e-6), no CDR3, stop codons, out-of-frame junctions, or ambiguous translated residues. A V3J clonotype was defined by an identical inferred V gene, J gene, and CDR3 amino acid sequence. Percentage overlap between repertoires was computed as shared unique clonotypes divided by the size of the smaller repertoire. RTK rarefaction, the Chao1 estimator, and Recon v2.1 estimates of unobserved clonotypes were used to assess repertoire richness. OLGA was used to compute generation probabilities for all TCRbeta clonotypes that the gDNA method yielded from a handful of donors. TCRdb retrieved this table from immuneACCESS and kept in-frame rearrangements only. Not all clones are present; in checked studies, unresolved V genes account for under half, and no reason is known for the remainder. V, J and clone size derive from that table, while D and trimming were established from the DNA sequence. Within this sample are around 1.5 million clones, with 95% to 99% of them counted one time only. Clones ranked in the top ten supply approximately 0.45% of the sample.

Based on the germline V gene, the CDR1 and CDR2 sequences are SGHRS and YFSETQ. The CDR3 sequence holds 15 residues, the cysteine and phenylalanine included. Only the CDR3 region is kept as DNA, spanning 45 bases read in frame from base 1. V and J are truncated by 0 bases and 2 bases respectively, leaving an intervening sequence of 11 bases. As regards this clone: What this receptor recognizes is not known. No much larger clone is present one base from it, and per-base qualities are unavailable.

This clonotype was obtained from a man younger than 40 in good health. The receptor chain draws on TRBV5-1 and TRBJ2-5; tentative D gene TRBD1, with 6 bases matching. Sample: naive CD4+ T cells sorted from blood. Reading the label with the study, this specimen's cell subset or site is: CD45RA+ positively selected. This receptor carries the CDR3 CASSLAATGQETQYF. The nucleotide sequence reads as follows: TGCGCCAGCAGCTTGGCCGCTACAGGGCAAGAGACCCAGTACTTC. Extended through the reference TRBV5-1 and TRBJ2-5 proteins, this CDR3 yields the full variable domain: KAGVTQTPRYLIKTRGQQVTLSCSPISGHRSVSWYQQTPGQGLQFLFEYFSETQRNKGNFPGRFSGRQFSNSRSEMNVSTLELGDSALYLCASSLAATGQETQYFGPGTRLLVL.